These T cell receptor beta chains were read from a single sample in a study of blood T cells in healthy people across ages. TCRdb reprocessed the 5' RACE reads via MiXCR and lists one record per CDR3 protein. This sample carries roughly 1 million distinct CDR3 sequences, 20% to 25% of them seen once, and the ten largest clones take approximately 0.71%. The same data also went into a second study, on T cells of mothers and their children.

The material sequenced was blood. These receptor sequences come from a girl aged 2 to 10 in good health. CDR3s include the opening cysteine and the closing phenylalanine or tryptophan. D genes are given only for firm matches. Clone size, where shown, is once, few, many, or a class for clones that have expanded.

j_call v_call clone_size d_call cdr3_aa cdr3_nt
TRBJ1-1 TRBV7-8 . TRBD1 CASSLSYRGKNTEAFF TGTGCCAGCAGCTTATCTTACAGGGGAAAGAACACTGAAGCTTTCTTT
TRBJ1-1 TRBV20-1 . . CSARGGAAEAFF TGCAGTGCTAGGGGGGGCGCCGCTGAAGCTTTCTTT
TRBJ2-5 TRBV29-1 . . CSVETTFQETQYF TGCAGCGTTGAAACGACTTTCCAAGAGACCCAGTACTTC
TRBJ2-7 TRBV7-9 . . CASSAQDSYEQYF TGTGCCAGCAGCGCCCAAGATTCCTACGAGCAGTACTTC
TRBJ1-2 TRBV19 . . CASSIHTPYGYTF TGTGCCAGTAGTATCCATACGCCCTATGGCTACACCTTC
TRBJ1-1 TRBV29-1 few . CSVEVSGRFTEAFF TGCAGCGTTGAAGTCTCGGGGCGCTTCACTGAAGCTTTCTTT
TRBJ1-1 TRBV12-3/TRBV12-4 . . CASSVTGRYTEAFF TGTGCCAGCAGCGTTACAGGGCGGTACACTGAAGCTTTCTTT
TRBJ2-1 TRBV20-1 . TRBD2 CSAPPSWSGRGNEQFF TGCAGTGCCCCTCCTTCCTGGAGCGGGAGGGGGAATGAGCAGTTCTTC
TRBJ1-1 TRBV6-2/TRBV6-3 . . CASRTEGPPEAFF TGTGCCAGCAGGACCGAAGGGCCTCCTGAAGCTTTCTTT
TRBJ2-6 TRBV10-3 few . CAISATKAGANVLTF TGTGCCATCAGTGCAACAAAAGCTGGGGCCAACGTCCTGACTTTC
TRBJ2-1 TRBV7-2 . . CASSLFPETLYNEQFF TGTGCCAGCAGCTTATTTCCCGAAACCCTATACAATGAGCAGTTCTTC
TRBJ1-1 TRBV6-1 . . CASKHERNTEAFF TGTGCCAGCAAGCACGAACGGAACACTGAAGCTTTCTTT
TRBJ2-5 TRBV7-2 many . CASSLVSPWTDWEETQYF TGTGCCAGCAGCTTAGTCTCCCCGTGGACGGACTGGGAAGAGACCCAGTACTTC
TRBJ2-1 TRBV5-1 . . CASSLESGDEQFF TGCGCCAGCAGCTTGGAGTCCGGGGATGAGCAGTTCTTC
TRBJ2-3 TRBV6-5 few . CASSYYPASFTDTQYF TGTGCCAGCAGTTATTATCCAGCGTCATTCACAGATACGCAGTATTTT
TRBJ2-4 TRBV5-1 . . CASSLAYTGNTKNIQYF TGCGCCAGCAGCTTGGCCTATACAGGGAATACCAAAAACATTCAGTACTTC
TRBJ1-2 TRBV3-1 few . CASSQGQPGYTF TGTGCCAGCAGCCAAGGGCAGCCAGGCTACACCTTC
TRBJ2-5 TRBV29-1 . . CSVDGRRGEETQYF TGCAGCGTTGACGGGAGAAGAGGGGAAGAGACCCAGTACTTC
TRBJ1-4 TRBV20-1 . . CSARDSESYEKLFF TGCAGTGCCAGAGACAGCGAATCGTATGAAAAACTGTTTTTT
TRBJ2-1 TRBV7-3 few . CASRYGNNEQFF TGTGCCAGCAGGTACGGGAACAATGAGCAGTTCTTC
TRBJ1-2 TRBV28 few . CASSLSIYGYTF TGTGCCAGCAGTTTGAGTATATATGGCTACACCTTC
TRBJ1-1 TRBV27 once TRBD1 CASSPLQGQPNTEAFF TGTGCCAGCAGTCCCCTCCAGGGACAGCCGAACACTGAAGCTTTCTTT
TRBJ2-1 TRBV4-2 few TRBD2 CASSQVGGGRNEQFF TGTGCCAGCAGCCAAGTCGGCGGGGGGCGAAATGAGCAGTTCTTC
TRBJ2-7 TRBV3-1 few . CASSQGLGGSLIYEQYF TGTGCCAGCAGCCAGGGACTGGGGGGCTCCCTCATCTACGAGCAGTACTTC
TRBJ2-1 TRBV18 few . CASSQSEYSHNEQFF TGTGCCAGCTCACAATCGGAGTACTCCCACAATGAGCAGTTCTTC
TRBJ2-5 TRBV5-1 . . CASSLGLSQGEETQYF TGCGCCAGCAGCTTGGGTCTTTCACAGGGAGAAGAGACCCAGTACTTC
TRBJ2-3 TRBV11-3 few . CASSGGGGGDTQYF TGTGCCAGCAGCGGAGGCGGTGGCGGCGATACGCAGTATTTT
TRBJ1-1 TRBV5-6 few TRBD1 CASSWTGIGGKGDAEAFF TGTGCCAGCAGCTGGACAGGGATCGGGGGCAAGGGGGACGCTGAAGCTTTCTTT
TRBJ2-2 TRBV2 . TRBD2 CASRPGLAGGTGELFF TGTGCCAGCAGGCCGGGACTAGCGGGAGGTACCGGGGAGCTGTTTTTT
TRBJ2-5 TRBV6-1 few . CASSDSRDGETQYF TGTGCCAGCAGTGATAGCAGGGATGGGGAGACCCAGTACTTC
TRBJ2-7 TRBV29-1 few TRBD2 CSVALRLAEPYEQYF TGCAGCGTTGCCCTTCGACTAGCGGAGCCCTACGAGCAGTACTTC
TRBJ2-7 TRBV25-1 . TRBD1 CASSGTGYYEQYF TGTGCCAGCAGCGGGACAGGGTACTACGAGCAGTACTTC
TRBJ2-5 TRBV3-1 few TRBD1 CASSPARGRGETQYF TGTGCCAGCAGCCCCGCCAGGGGGCGCGGAGAGACCCAGTACTTC
TRBJ2-5 TRBV29-1 few . CSVESQGTTWYQETQYF TGCAGCGTTGAAAGTCAGGGGACTACCTGGTACCAAGAGACCCAGTACTTC
TRBJ2-3 TRBV28 once TRBD2 CASSLRTSGITDTQYF TGTGCCAGCAGTCTGAGGACTAGCGGGATTACAGATACGCAGTATTTT
TRBJ1-2 TRBV5-1 few TRBD1 CASRKVTGEIDGYTF TGCGCCAGCCGCAAGGTGACAGGGGAAATTGATGGCTACACCTTC
TRBJ2-5 TRBV20-1 . TRBD2 CSATTPGDYGGETQYF TGCAGTGCTACTACCCCGGGGGACTACGGAGGGGAGACCCAGTACTTC
TRBJ2-3 TRBV20-1 few TRBD1 CSARGGQGASTDTQYF TGCAGTGCTAGGGGGGGACAGGGGGCGAGCACAGATACGCAGTATTTT
TRBJ2-3 TRBV2 few . CASSGSRFPDTQYF TGTGCCAGCAGTGGGAGTAGGTTTCCAGATACGCAGTATTTT
TRBJ1-2 TRBV20-1 . . CSARGVNYGYTF TGCAGTGCTAGGGGCGTAAACTATGGCTACACCTTC
TRBJ1-5 TRBV3-1 few . CASSLQVGPQHF TGTGCCAGCAGCCTCCAAGTCGGTCCCCAGCATTTT
TRBJ2-7 TRBV3-1 . TRBD2 CASSQDSGNALREQYF TGTGCCAGCAGCCAAGATAGCGGGAACGCTCTCCGCGAGCAGTACTTC
TRBJ2-7 TRBV7-9 few TRBD2 CASSLTSGGYEQYF TGTGCCAGCAGTTTAACTAGCGGGGGTTACGAGCAGTACTTC
TRBJ2-1 TRBV28 few . CASIQGNEQFF TGTGCCAGTATACAGGGCAATGAGCAGTTCTTC
TRBJ1-2 TRBV19 . TRBD1 CASSAGQFHYGYTF TGTGCCAGTAGTGCGGGACAGTTCCACTATGGCTACACCTTC
TRBJ2-7 TRBV4-1 few TRBD2 CASSPAGGRTYEQYF TGCGCCAGCAGCCCAGCGGGAGGGAGGACCTACGAGCAGTACTTC
TRBJ1-2 TRBV27 . . CASSLQGGWSGYTF TGTGCCAGCAGTTTACAGGGTGGTTGGAGCGGCTACACCTTC
TRBJ2-6 TRBV14 few . CASSPLLDFSGANVLTF TGTGCCAGCAGCCCCCTACTGGATTTCTCTGGGGCCAACGTCCTGACTTTC
TRBJ1-2 TRBV6-5 . TRBD1 CASSYLSGQGANYGYTF TGTGCCAGCAGTTACTTGTCGGGACAGGGGGCCAACTATGGCTACACCTTC
TRBJ2-1 TRBV6-2/TRBV6-3 few . CASSSERVYNEQFF TGTGCCAGCAGTTCGGAGCGGGTCTACAATGAGCAGTTCTTC
TRBJ2-4 TRBV6-2/TRBV6-3 once . CASSSNQITKNIQYF TGTGCCAGCAGCTCGAACCAGATAACCAAAAACATTCAGTACTTC